The entry below gives a single TCR beta chain sequence along with its context. Its antigen is not identified. The PCR used 60 Vbeta and 13 Jbeta primers. Using immunoSEQ multiplex PCR, the repertoire was profiled, and TCRdb retains in-frame clones only, with some absent. This table holds 160,000 or so clones, roughly 80% found once. The data belong to a study of cytomegalovirus exposure and HLA in healthy donors. General study results and limits: Researchers reported that a few CMV-associated chains were confirmed in vitro as CMV antigen-specific. Earlier analysis yielded a pattern in which most TCR beta V segments were productive about 90% or about 30% of the time.

Germline V gene sequence: CDR1 SGHDT, CDR2 YYEEEE. V was cut by 2 bases and J by 1 base, with 10 bases left in between. The CDR3 is made up of 16 amino acids. The clonotype comes from a male donor in good health and CMV-seronegative. Sequencing was performed on PBMCs. This chain uses TRBV5-6 with TRBJ1-6; D ambiguous. CDR3 sequence (DNA): TGTGCCAGCAGCTTTGTTACGGAGTCCTATAATTCACCCCTCCACTTT. Protein product: CASSFVTESYNSPLHF.